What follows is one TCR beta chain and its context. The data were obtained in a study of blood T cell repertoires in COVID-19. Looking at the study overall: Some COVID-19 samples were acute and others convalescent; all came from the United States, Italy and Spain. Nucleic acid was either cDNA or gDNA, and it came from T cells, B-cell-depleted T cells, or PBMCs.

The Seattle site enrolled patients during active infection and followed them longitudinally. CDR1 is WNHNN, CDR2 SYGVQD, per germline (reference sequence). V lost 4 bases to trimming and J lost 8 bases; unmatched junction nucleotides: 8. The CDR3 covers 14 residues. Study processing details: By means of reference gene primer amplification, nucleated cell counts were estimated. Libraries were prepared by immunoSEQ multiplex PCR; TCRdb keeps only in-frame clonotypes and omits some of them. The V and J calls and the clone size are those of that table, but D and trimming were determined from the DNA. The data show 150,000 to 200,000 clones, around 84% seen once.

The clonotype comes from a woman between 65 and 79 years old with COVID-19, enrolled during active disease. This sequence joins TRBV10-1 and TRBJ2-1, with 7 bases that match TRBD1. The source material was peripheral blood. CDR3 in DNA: TGCGCCAGCAGTGTCTCTACCACAGGGGATGAGCAGTTCTTC. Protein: CASSVSTTGDEQFF.